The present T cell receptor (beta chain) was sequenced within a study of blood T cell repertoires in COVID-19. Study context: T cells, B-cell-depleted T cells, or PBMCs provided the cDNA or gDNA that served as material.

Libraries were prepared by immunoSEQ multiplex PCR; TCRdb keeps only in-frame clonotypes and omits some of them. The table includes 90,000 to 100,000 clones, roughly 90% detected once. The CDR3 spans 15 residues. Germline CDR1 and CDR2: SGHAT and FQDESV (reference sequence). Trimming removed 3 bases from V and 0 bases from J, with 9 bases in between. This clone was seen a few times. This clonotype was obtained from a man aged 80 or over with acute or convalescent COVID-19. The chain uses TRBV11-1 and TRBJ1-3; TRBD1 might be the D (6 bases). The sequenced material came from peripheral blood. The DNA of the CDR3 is TGTGCCAGCAGCTTGGACAGCTACTCTGGAAACACCATATATTTT. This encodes CASSLDSYSGNTIYF.